This passage covers 20 T cell receptor beta chains from one sample sequenced in a study of blood T cell repertoires in COVID-19. TCRdb's table, derived via immunoSEQ multiplex PCR, lists solely in-frame clones and lacks some. This table holds around 170,000 clones, about 84% found once. Sequenced sample: PBMCs or T cells enriched from blood (not recorded which). Receptors originate from a woman in her 30s who had recovered from COVID-19.

The rearrangement uses TRBV7-2 and TRBJ2-1; 10 bases line up with TRBD2. Germline V gives CDR1 SGHTA, CDR2 FQGNSA. The ends lost 6 bases at V and 6 bases at J; junction bases unmatched: 8. The CDR3 consists of 15 residues. The CDR3 here is CASRGAGGPANEQFF. The CDR3 nucleotides are TGTGCCAGCAGGGGAGCGGGAGGGCCGGCCAATGAGCAGTTCTTC.

This clone was counted only a few times. This rearrangement joins TRBV5-6 to TRBJ2-2; a weak D match, TRBD1 (6 bases). The CDR3 runs 14 residues. Germline CDR1 and CDR2: SGHDT and YYEEEE. V lost 2 bases to trimming and J lost 6 bases, with 11 bases between them. Written as DNA, the CDR3 is TGTGCCAGCAGCTTCGGTGCAGGGGCCGGGGAGCTGTTTTTT. Protein sequence: CASSFGAGAGELFF.

The CDR3 is CASSVGQKYEQYF. DNA of the CDR3: TGTGCCAGCAGCGTAGGTCAGAAGTACGAGCAGTACTTC. The gene calls are TRBV9 and TRBJ2-7; D unclear. The length of the CDR3 is 13 residues. Trimming removed 0 bases at V and 4 bases at J, with 8 bases between. Germline lookup yields CDR1 SGDLS and CDR2 YYNGEE.

The chain couples TRBV2 to TRBJ2-5; weak D call: TRBD1 (6 bases). V lost 1 base, J lost 7 bases, and 13 bases lay in between. Germline V CDR1 and CDR2: SNHLY, FYNNEI. CDR3 length: 14 amino acids. The CDR3 nucleotides are TGTGCCAGCAGTGAAGAGGGGGATTACGGGACCCAGTACTTC. Translation gives CASSEEGDYGTQYF.

The chain couples TRBV5-5 to TRBJ2-2; TRBD2 agrees at 7 bases. V shed 4 bases and J 6 bases; nucleotides not matched to a gene: 12. The CDR3 has 16 amino acids. CDR1 SGHKS and CDR2 YYEKEE come from the germline V gene (reference sequence). CDR3: CASSGDGLGFSGELFF. The CDR3 DNA sequence: TGTGCCAGCAGCGGTGACGGACTAGGGTTCTCCGGGGAGCTGTTTTTT.

V is TRBV19 and J is TRBJ1-2, with 9 positions matching TRBD1. Germline V gives CDR1 LNHDA, CDR2 SQIVND (reference sequence). CDR3 length: 15 amino acids. In nucleotides, the CDR3 is TGTGCAGTAGGACTAACAGGGGGCGCTGACTATGGCTACACCTTC. Its protein product is CAVGLTGGADYGYTF. Based on the CDR3 plus reference TRBV19 and TRBJ1-2, the full variable domain is DGGITQSPKYLFRKEGQNVTLSCEQNLNHDAMYWYRQDPGQGLRLIYYSQIVNDFQKGDIAEGYSVSREKKESFPLTVTSAQKNPTAFYLCAVGLTGGADYGYTFGSGTRLTVV.

The chain is built from TRBV5-1 and TRBJ2-1, with D possibly matching TRBD1 (6 bases). Germline CDR1 is SGHRS and CDR2 is YFSETQ. Trimming stripped 5 bases from V and 4 bases from J, with 16 bases between. The CDR3 is made up of 15 amino acids. The CDR3 DNA reads as TGCGCCAGCAGAAGGGGCAGGGGCTCGTACAATGAGCAGTTCTTC. It codes for CASRRGRGSYNEQFF.

The V gene is TRBV7-9, the J gene TRBJ2-2; the match to TRBD1 covers 11 bases. CDR1 SEHNR and CDR2 FQNEAQ come from the germline V gene (reference sequence). The V segment lost 2 bases and the J segment 5 bases; nucleotides outside the gene matches: 4. The CDR3 spans 16 residues. The CDR3 DNA follows: TGTGCCAGCAGCTTATTCGGGACAGGGGGTACCGGGGAGCTGTTTTTT. It encodes CASSLFGTGGTGELFF.

The chain combines TRBV6-6 with TRBJ2-7; TRBD1 matches 9 bases. Germline V gene data show CDR1 as MNHNY and CDR2 as SVGAGI (reference sequence). The CDR3 consists of 16 residues. Trimming cost V 3 bases and J 6 bases; bases outside gene matches: 12. DNA of the CDR3: TGTGCCAGCAGTTATTCAGACCCGGGACAGGGACTCGAGCAGTACTTC. Its translation: CASSYSDPGQGLEQYF.

The chain has TRBV4-2 and TRBJ2-1; D is possibly TRBD1 (5 bases). The CDR3 is made up of 14 amino acids. Trimming cost V 1 base and J 5 bases, with 9 bases left between them. Germline assignment: CDR1 LGHNA and CDR2 YNFKEQ. CDR3 protein: CASSQVARDNEQFF. The CDR3 DNA sequence: TGTGCCAGCAGCCAAGTTGCCAGGGACAATGAGCAGTTCTTC.

This clone was observed a handful of times. The chain carries TRBV20-1 and TRBJ1-5; D perhaps matches TRBD1 (6 bases). CDR1 is DFQATT and CDR2 is SNEGSKA in the germline V gene (reference sequence). The CDR3 length is 15 residues. With 3 bases removed from V and 0 bases from J, the gap between germline ends came to 12 bases. The CDR3, as DNA: TGCAGTGCTAGTGAGGGACACAATAGCAATCAGCCCCAGCATTTT. It codes for CSASEGHNSNQPQHF.

The chain combines TRBV27 with TRBJ2-2; 12 nucleotides match TRBD1. The CDR3 loop spans 15 amino acids. The germline V gene encodes CDR1 MNHEY and CDR2 SMNVEV (reference sequence). V shed 5 bases and J 6 bases; nucleotides not matched to a gene: 4. The CDR3 here is CASSRGQGAAGELFF. The CDR3 DNA is TGTGCCAGCAGTCGGGGACAGGGGGCGGCCGGGGAGCTGTTTTTT.

The V gene is TRBV19, the J gene TRBJ1-2; maybe TRBD1 (5 bases). This CDR3 spans 12 amino acids. Trimming stripped 10 bases from V and 10 bases from J, with 19 bases between. The germline V gene has CDR1 LNHDA and CDR2 SQIVND (reference sequence). CDR3 sequence reads: CATRRGTGDYTF. CDR3 DNA: TGTGCCACAAGACGGGGCACGGGAGACTACACCTTC.

The rearrangement joins TRBV4-2 to TRBJ2-6; D might be TRBD2 (5 bases). Trimming removed 0 bases from V and 11 bases from J, with 17 bases in between. The CDR3 spans 16 residues. Per germline, CDR1 LGHNA and CDR2 YNFKEQ. CDR3: CASSQEAVNPSDVLTF. The CDR3, as DNA: TGTGCCAGCAGCCAAGAAGCGGTCAATCCTTCGGACGTCCTGACTTTC.

The J gene is TRBJ2-7, the V gene TRBV7-7; D possibly corresponds to TRBD1 (6 bases). There are 14 residues in the CDR3. Germline-derived CDR1 and CDR2 are SSHAT and FNYEAQ (reference sequence). V gave up 5 bases and J gave up 3 bases, with 14 bases separating them. The CDR3 DNA reads as TGTGCCAGCAGCAAGGGGGACAAAGGCTACGAGCAGTACTTC. Its protein is CASSKGDKGYEQYF.

The genes are TRBV10-3 and TRBJ1-2; the D is unclear. V lost 3 bases to trimming and J lost 6 bases, with 5 bases between them. The CDR3 totals 11 residues. CDR1 and CDR2 (germline): ENHRY, SYGVKD. The CDR3 bases are TGTGCCATCAGTGACCTCGATGGCTACACCTTC. Translated, it gives CAISDLDGYTF.

The CDR3, as DNA: TGTGCCAGCAGCGATAGCGGGGGAGAGGGGAATGAGCAGTTCTTC. This codes for CASSDSGGEGNEQFF. The chain combines TRBV3-1 (or the pseudogene TRBV3-2) with TRBJ2-1, with TRBD2 identical over 9 bases. This CDR3 contains 15 residues. The germline gives CDR1 LGHDT, CDR2 YNNKEL (reference sequence). J gave up 7 bases and V 5 bases, and 9 bases lay outside the gene matches.

The chain couples TRBV6-5 to TRBJ2-3; 9 nucleotides agree with TRBD1. This CDR3 has 14 amino acids. Germline lookup yields CDR1 MNHEY and CDR2 SVGAGI. J gave up 4 bases and V 8 bases, and 7 bases lay outside the gene matches. The CDR3, as DNA: TGTGCCAGCGGGGGGACAGGGTCCGCAGATACGCAGTATTTT. It specifies CASGGTGSADTQYF.

The chain employs TRBV30 and TRBJ1-5; TRBD1 might be the D (6 bases). V lost 2 bases and J 0 bases, leaving 14 bases between the germline ends. In germline, CDR1 is GTSNPN, CDR2 SVGIG (reference sequence). The CDR3 consists of 16 residues. The CDR3 spells CAWSPQTGYSNQPQHF. CDR3 nucleotides: TGTGCCTGGAGTCCTCAGACAGGATATAGCAATCAGCCCCAGCATTTT. The entire variable domain, with the rest obtained from reference TRBV30 and TRBJ1-5, is as follows: SQTIHQWPATLVQPVGSPLSLECTVEGTSNPNLYWYRQAAGRGLQLLFYSVGIGQISSEVPQNLSASRPQDRQFILSSKKLLLSDSGFYLCAWSPQTGYSNQPQHFGDGTRLSIL.

The rearrangement uses TRBV5-6 and TRBJ2-7, with D maybe TRBD1 (5 bases). The germline V gene has CDR1 SGHDT and CDR2 YYEEEE. The ends were cut back, 1 base at V and 3 bases at J, with 8 bases in the middle. This CDR3 contains 13 residues. The CDR3 region is CASSLSQVYEQYF. The CDR3 DNA is TGTGCCAGCAGCTTGTCACAGGTCTACGAGCAGTACTTC.